This T cell receptor beta chain was documented in a study of T cell repertoires in cytomegalovirus infection. This clonotype has only a few counts. The target antigen is unknown. TCRdb re-called the reads through MiXCR, storing one row per CDR3 protein. The sample holds 600,000 to 700,000 distinct CDR3 sequences, around 35% seen once. The CDR3 loop spans 13 amino acids. V dropped 3 bases and J dropped 12; count of bases not matched to a gene: 7. In germline, CDR1 is LNHDA, CDR2 SQIVND (reference sequence). The receptor was derived from a human donor in good health (CMV status not recorded). Some clones in this sample may be carry-over from other donors' samples. Material: cultured PBMCs, obtained from culture after CMV antigen stimulation. This chain joins TRBV19 and TRBJ2-1, with TRBD2 matching over 8 bases. The chain's CDR3 is CASSIAGGRGQFF. Here the CDR3 DNA reads TGTGCCAGTAGTATCGCGGGGGGTAGGGGGCAGTTCTTC.